Described below is a single T cell receptor (beta chain) sequence and its context. This CDR3 is built from 13 residues. CDR1 and CDR2 (germline): ENHRY, SYGVKD. Losses at the gene ends were 6 bases for V and 12 bases for J; bases not matched to a gene: 7. Libraries were prepared by immunoSEQ multiplex PCR; TCRdb keeps only in-frame clonotypes and omits some of them. This table holds around 290,000 clones, more than 75% found once. This specimen belongs to a study of blood T cell repertoires in COVID-19. Sequenced material: PBMCs or T cells enriched from blood (not recorded which). This sequence originates from a woman aged 60-75 years in a cohort exposed to, infected with or recovered from COVID-19 (not recorded which). This chain links TRBV10-3 with TRBJ1-6; 8 nucleotides align to TRBD1. CDR3 in amino acids: CAISGQGEVPLHF. The CDR3 DNA reads TGTGCCATCAGCGGACAGGGTGAGGTACCCCTCCACTTT.